This is a list of T cell receptor beta chains from one sample in a study of shared T cell receptors in the human thymus. TCRdb's table, derived via immunoSEQ multiplex PCR, lists solely in-frame clones and lacks some. Of about 660,000 clones in the sample, approximately 87% were seen once. This sample was shared with a second study, whose subject was human thymus T cells.

Sequencing input: thymocytes. Source of these receptors: a boy in the first two years of life with a congenital heart defect. CDR3s include the opening cysteine and the closing phenylalanine or tryptophan. Each record gives: clone size, D gene, V gene, J gene, CDR3 DNA, CDR3 protein. The D gene is left open where the match is weak. Part of the rows lack a size; the others show once, few, many or a class for expanded clones.

>.|TRBD2|TRBV9|TRBJ2-3
TGTGCCAGCAGCGCCAGGACTAGCGGGAGTACAGATACGCAGTATTTT
CASSARTSGSTDTQYF
>.|.|TRBV28|TRBJ2-7
TGTGCCAGCAGTCTACAGGTGAACGCCTACGAGCAGTACTTC
CASSLQVNAYEQYF
>.|TRBD2|TRBV2|TRBJ2-4
TGTGCCAGCAGTGACCCTGGCGGGAGGGCTGGGAACATTCAGTACTTC
CASSDPGGRAGNIQYF
>.|.|TRBV6-5|TRBJ2-1
TGTGCCAGCAGTTACTCGACCGCGGGGAGATGGTTCTTC
CASSYSTAGRWFF
>.|.|TRBV4-2|TRBJ2-3
TGTGCCAGCAGCCCCCGACCTCTACGGGCGGGCCCAGATACGCAGTATTTT
CASSPRPLRAGPDTQYF
>.|.|TRBV15|TRBJ2-1
TGTGCCACCAGCAGTCGGGGGAATGAGCAGTTCTTC
CATSSRGNEQFF
>.|.|TRBV21-1|TRBJ2-5
TGTGCCAGCAGCAAAGGAGGGCAAGAGACCCAGTACTTC
CASSKGGQETQYF
>.|TRBD2|TRBV28|TRBJ2-1
TGTGCCAGCAGTTCCGGGACTAGCGGGAGGGCCTACAATGAGCAGTTCTTC
CASSSGTSGRAYNEQFF
>.|TRBD2|TRBV5-4|TRBJ2-3
TGTGCCAGCAGCTTCCGCGGGAGTTCCACAGATACGCAGTATTTT
CASSFRGSSTDTQYF
>.|TRBD2|TRBV4-3|TRBJ2-2
TGCGCCAGCAGCCAAGGACTAGCGGGAGATACCGGGGAGCTGTTTTTT
CASSQGLAGDTGELFF
>.|TRBD2|TRBV19|TRBJ2-1
TGTGCCAGTAGTATCGGCTGCGGCGGACTAGCGGCCTACAATGAGCAGTTCTTC
CASSIGCGGLAAYNEQFF
>.|TRBD2|TRBV10-3|TRBJ2-3
TGTGCCATCAGTGAGGTTAGCGGGAGGGCCGATACGCAGTATTTT
CAISEVSGRADTQYF
>.|.|TRBV6-4|TRBJ2-1
TGTGCCAGCAGTCTCCTAGGAGGGTCGATCAGTCATCAGGGGGACAATGAGCAGTTCTTC
CASSLLGGSISHQGDNEQFF
>.|TRBD1|TRBV7-9|TRBJ2-3
TGTGCCAGCAGCTTACCGGGGACAGGGAATGGGGATACGCAGTATTTT
CASSLPGTGNGDTQYF
>.|.|TRBV21-1|TRBJ1-2
TGTGCCAGCAGAGTCAAAGGGGCCCCAAGACAAATTAACTATGGCTACACCTTC
CASRVKGAPRQINYGYTF
>.|TRBD1|TRBV11-3|TRBJ2-7
TGTGCCAGCAGCTCCCCCGGACAGGGTGATTACGAGCAGTACTTC
CASSSPGQGDYEQYF
>.|.|TRBV5-5|TRBJ1-2
TGTGCCAGCAGGAAGAGATATGGCTACACCTTC
CASRKRYGYTF
>.|TRBD2|TRBV7-8|TRBJ2-3
TGTGCCAGCAGCTTAGCGGGTAGCGGCCACGGGGGGGTGCAGTATTTT
CASSLAGSGHGGVQYF
>.|.|TRBV21-1|TRBJ2-1
TGTGCCAGCAGCTCCCGGGAGACGGAGGGCCTAGCGGGAGGTAACCATGAGCAGTTCTTC
CASSSRETEGLAGGNHEQFF
>.|TRBD1|TRBV30|TRBJ2-5
TGTGCCTGGGGACACAGGGGAGAAGAGACCCAGTACTTC
CAWGHRGEETQYF
>.|.|TRBV7-8|TRBJ2-7
TGTGCCAGCAGCTACCCCTCAGAGAGGTCCTACGAGCAGTACTTC
CASSYPSERSYEQYF
>.|TRBD1|TRBV2|TRBJ1-2
TGTGCCAGCAGTGAATGGGGACAGGGGGCAATTGGCTACACCTTC
CASSEWGQGAIGYTF
>.|TRBD1|TRBV5-6|TRBJ2-3
TGTGCCAGCAGTTCGGGACAGGATACGCAGTATTTT
CASSSGQDTQYF
>.|TRBD1|TRBV29-1|TRBJ1-2
TGCAGCGGTGGGGACAGGGTGCAAGGCTACACCTTC
CSGGDRVQGYTF
>.|TRBD2|TRBV30|TRBJ2-3
TGTGCCTGGAGTGCCGGGGGGATTGGGACAGATACGCAGTATTTT
CAWSAGGIGTDTQYF
>.|TRBD1|TRBV11-1|TRBJ1-1
TGTGCCAGCAGCTTCCCTGGGACAGGGGCAGATACTGAAGCTTTCTTT
CASSFPGTGADTEAFF
>.|TRBD2|TRBV28|TRBJ2-3
TGTGCCAGCAGTCAGCCGGGAGGGATCACAGATACGCAGTATTTT
CASSQPGGITDTQYF
>.|.|TRBV7-9|TRBJ1-1
TGTGCCAGCAGCCAAAGGGGGGGGAACACTGAAGCTTTCTTT
CASSQRGGNTEAFF
>.|.|TRBV7-2|TRBJ2-7
TGTGCCAGCAGCCGTGGCGAGGCCTACGAGCAGTACTTC
CASSRGEAYEQYF
>.|TRBD1|TRBV27|TRBJ2-7
TGTGCCAGCAGTCATAAAACGGGACAGACTTACGAGCAGTACTTC
CASSHKTGQTYEQYF
>.|.|TRBV4-1|TRBJ1-2
TGCGCCAGCAGCTCGGGGGGGCGAGGAGGCTACACCTTC
CASSSGGRGGYTF
>few|.|TRBV4-3|TRBJ2-1
TGCGCCAGCAGCCAAATGGCCGGGAGTGAGCAGTTCTTC
CASSQMAGSEQFF
>.|TRBD1|TRBV7-8|TRBJ1-2
TGTGCCAGCAGCTCACAACTCCGGGACAGGGGCCATGGCTACACCTTC
CASSSQLRDRGHGYTF
>.|.|TRBV5-6|TRBJ1-1
TGTGCCAGCACCGCGGGGGTTGGGGTCACTGAAGCTTTCTTT
CASTAGVGVTEAFF
>.|.|TRBV29-1|TRBJ2-1
TGCAGCGGAAGGGTGGGACACAGGCACAATGAGCAGTTCTTC
CSGRVGHRHNEQFF
>.|TRBD1|TRBV4-2|TRBJ2-3
TGTGCCAGCAGCCAAGATCGCCGAGAAGGGGGCCACGGCGCAGATACGCAGTATTTT
CASSQDRREGGHGADTQYF
>.|TRBD1|TRBV7-6|TRBJ1-1
TGTGCCAGCAGCCCGGGACAGGGACAAGAGGACACTGAAGCTTTCTTT
CASSPGQGQEDTEAFF
>.|.|TRBV7-9|TRBJ2-2
TGTGCCAGCAGCCCTCGAGCGGTTCTCAACACCGGGGAGCTGTTTTTT
CASSPRAVLNTGELFF
>once|TRBD2|TRBV28|TRBJ2-2
TGTGCCAGCAGTAAAATCAAGCGGGAGGTTGGCACCGGGGAGCTGTTTTTT
CASSKIKREVGTGELFF
>.|.|TRBV6-5|TRBJ2-5
TGTGCCAGCAGTTACCTGGGGGCCCCAGTGGAGACCCAGTACTTC
CASSYLGAPVETQYF
>.|.|TRBV27|TRBJ1-5
TGTGCCAGCAGTTTATCGAGTAGGAGCAGGGTGAGGCAGCCCCAGCATTTT
CASSLSSRSRVRQPQHF
>few|.|TRBV2|TRBJ2-7
TGTGCCAGCAGTGACCACAGGAAACTTAGCTCCTACGAGCAGTACTTC
CASSDHRKLSSYEQYF
>.|TRBD2|TRBV7-3|TRBJ2-2
TGTGCCAGCAGCCCCGGGAGGGGTCTCTTCACCGGGGAGCTGTTTTTT
CASSPGRGLFTGELFF
>few|.|TRBV7-2|TRBJ2-5
TGTGCCAGCAGCGATGACAGAAAAGAAGAGACCCAGTACTTC
CASSDDRKEETQYF
>.|TRBD1|TRBV5-8|TRBJ2-3
TGTGCCAGCAGCAGCGGACCTCGACAGGGGTGGAAACTCACAGATACGCAGTATTTT
CASSSGPRQGWKLTDTQYF
>.|TRBD2|TRBV19|TRBJ2-7
TGTGCCAGTAGTTCCACGGGACTAGCGGGCCGCTACGAGCAGTACTTC
CASSSTGLAGRYEQYF
>.|TRBD2|TRBV7-7|TRBJ2-1
TGTGCCAGCAGCTTAAGTCTAGCGGGAGGGCCTGATTACAATGAGCAGTTCTTC
CASSLSLAGGPDYNEQFF
>.|.|TRBV18|TRBJ1-4
TGTGCCAGCTCACGTGGGGGCACTAATGAAAAACTGTTTTTT
CASSRGGTNEKLFF
>.|.|TRBV6-5|TRBJ2-4
TGTGCCAGCTGTCTCGCGACAGGAAGAAACATTCAGTACTTC
CASCLATGRNIQYF
>.|TRBD2|TRBV30|TRBJ2-5
TGTGCCTGGAGTGTGGGGGTTCTAGCGGGCCGCCAAGAGACCCAGTACTTC
CAWSVGVLAGRQETQYF